What follows are 6 T cell receptor beta chains derived from one specimen sequenced in a study of shared clonotypes between healthy human individuals. Repertoires were generated with immunoSEQ multiplex PCR, while TCRdb's copy carries only in-frame clones and drops some. Here the sample spans 450,000 to 650,000 clones, roughly 79% being singletons. Sequenced material: PBMCs. The receptors here all came from a woman between 40 and 55 years old in good health. Some clones in this sample may be carry-over from other donors' samples.

This chain joins TRBV15 and TRBJ2-7, with 8 bases lining up with TRBD2. The V gene's germline CDR1 is LNHNV and CDR2 YYDKDF (reference sequence). This CDR3 has 14 residues. With V trimmed by 7 bases and J by 4 bases, 9 bases remained unmatched. The CDR3 is CATMQREGGYEQYF. The CDR3 DNA reads as TGTGCCACCATGCAACGGGAGGGAGGATACGAGCAGTACTTC.

The chain's CDR3 is CASSLEGSGPDEQYF. Written as DNA, the CDR3 is TGCGCCAGCAGCTTGGAAGGTAGCGGGCCCGACGAGCAGTACTTC. J is TRBJ2-7 and V is TRBV5-1; the match to TRBD2 covers 7 bases. This CDR3 has 15 amino acids. Looked up from germline, CDR1 is SGHRS and CDR2 is YFSETQ. The J segment lost 5 bases and the V segment lost 0 bases, leaving 8 bases of the junction unmatched.

This chain connects TRBV18 to TRBJ2-5; TRBD1 aligns across 9 bases. The J call may be wrong; the DNA end is better matched by TRBJ2-7. The CDR3 runs 14 residues. Per germline, CDR1 KGHSH and CDR2 LQKENI. Here the CDR3 DNA reads TGTGCCAGCTCACCCAATAACAGGGGGCTCGAGCAGTACTTC. Its translation is CASSPNNRGLEQYF.

Regarding this clone: It differs at one base from a far larger clone, so likely a read error. The rearrangement links TRBV1 to TRBJ1-1; the DNA was not used to check the table's D call, TRBD1. TRBV1 is a pseudogene. The CDR3 covers 15 residues. In DNA, the CDR3 is TGCACCAGCAGCCAAGAAGACAGGGAGAACACTGAAACTTTCTTT. Amino acids: CTSSQEDRENTETFF.

This clone was found once. The rearrangement links TRBV28 to TRBJ1-1; D possibly corresponds to TRBD1 (5 bases). From germline, CDR1 is MDHEN and CDR2 SYDVKM. CDR3 length equals 13 residues. With 3 bases removed from V and 4 bases from J, the gap between germline ends came to 9 bases. CDR3 amino acids: CASSLDGGTEAFF. CDR3 sequence (DNA): TGTGCCAGCAGTTTGGACGGGGGCACTGAAGCTTTCTTT.

The V and J genes are TRBV5-1 and TRBJ2-2, with 8 bases identical to TRBD1. V lost 0 bases, J lost 1 base, and 2 bases stayed unmatched. The CDR3 extends over 16 amino acids. Germline-derived CDR1 and CDR2 are SGHRS and YFSETQ. CDR3 sequence (DNA): TGCGCCAGCAGCTTGGAGGACAGGGAGAACACCGGGGAGCTGTTTTTT. Encoded protein: CASSLEDRENTGELFF.